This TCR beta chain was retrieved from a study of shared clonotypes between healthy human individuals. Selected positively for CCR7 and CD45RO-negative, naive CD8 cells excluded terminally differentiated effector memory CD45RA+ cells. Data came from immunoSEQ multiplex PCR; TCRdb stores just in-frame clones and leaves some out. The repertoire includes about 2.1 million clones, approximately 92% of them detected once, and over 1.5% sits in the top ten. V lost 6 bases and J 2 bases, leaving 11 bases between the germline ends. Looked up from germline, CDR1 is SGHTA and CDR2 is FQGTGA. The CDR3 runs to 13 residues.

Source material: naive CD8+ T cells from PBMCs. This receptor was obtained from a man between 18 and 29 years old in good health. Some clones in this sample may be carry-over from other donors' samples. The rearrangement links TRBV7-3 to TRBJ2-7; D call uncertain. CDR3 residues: CASSYDIAYEQYF. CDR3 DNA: TGTGCCAGCAGTTACGACATAGCCTACGAGCAGTACTTC.